This T cell receptor (beta chain) was captured in a study of T cell repertoires in ileal Crohn's disease (dated by TCRdb to the late 2010s). Study-wide context: The median duration of disease was approximately eight years, and at the time of surgery about a third of patients were active smokers. Every patient underwent surgery because of a complication, which was stricturing disease in around 61% and penetrating disease in around 40%. Roughly half of the patients were given postoperative therapy, with about 18 on anti-TNF agents and about a dozen on thiopurines. Neoterminal ileum biopsies obtained at postoperative colonoscopy were designated as M6 samples. A prospective multicentre cohort supplied the roughly 59 Crohn's disease patients whose TCR repertoires were analysed. The study ran alongside a multicentre cohort designed to identify predictors of early endoscopic recurrence after ileocolonic resection. A Rutgeerts score higher than i0 was the definition used for endoscopic postoperative recurrence. The study sequenced 171 mucosal samples from around 52 patients, taken at several locations on the surgical specimen and at postoperative endoscopy. Results and caveats for the whole study, not just this receptor: Postoperative endoscopy timing varied within the first year after surgery, with a median delay of around seven months. Higher percentages of high-frequency clones at the time of surgery were linked to endoscopic recurrence, and every patient with clonality above 26.8% (18/57) had recurrence. More high-frequency clones were carried by sorted CD8 T cells than by CD4 T cells, suggesting that mucosal expansions were mainly CD8. Mucosal CD4 and CD8 T cells were sorted and sequenced only in a subgroup of patients, whose size was not stated. Patients who were active smokers at surgery had a significantly higher proportion of clonal expansions than non-smokers (25.9% vs 17.9%, p=0.02).

What this sample's time point label stands for: neoterminal ileum biopsy at postoperative endoscopy, about 6 months after surgery. Eligible patients were adults with ileal or ileocolonic Crohn's disease who had an indication for ileocolonic resection. Before DNA extraction, whole ileal mucosal biopsies were kept frozen at -80 degrees C. Genomic DNA was extracted from frozen whole biopsies with a TRizol-based method and quantified on a NanoDrop 2000 spectrophotometer. For commercial TCRB immunosequencing, five hundred nanograms of biopsy DNA were submitted for each sample. CDR3 regions were amplified from genomic DNA by Adaptive Biotechnology using a two-step, amplification bias-controlled multiplex PCR. Primers covering every V and J gene segment were used in the first PCR, while barcodes and Illumina adapters were added in the second PCR. CDR3 libraries were sequenced on an Illumina instrument. The study's processing was this. Analysis combined the vendor-provided pipelines with custom analysis of raw data in R/Bioconductor under R version 3.3.0. Clonality, which ranges from 0 to 1, was calculated as the inverse of the normalised Shannon entropy across all productive clones. High-frequency clones were defined as the share of the repertoire taken up by the top 100 clones, keeping only clones that passed a 95% confidence test. The Simpson index measured repertoire diversity, and the Morisita-Horn index measured overlap between samples. Sourced from immuneACCESS, this table was stored by TCRdb with only in-frame sequences that have V and J called. A share of the clones is absent; for the studies checked, an unresolved V gene accounts for under half, and the remainder has no known explanation. That table is the source of V, J and clone size, and D and trimming were worked out from the DNA. A total of thousands of clones appear in this sample, roughly two thirds of them only once. 29% of the sample rests with the top ten.

This clone was counted only a few times. No cognate antigen has been identified for it. No much larger clone is present one base from it, and per-base qualities are unavailable. V and J lose 4 bases and 4 bases, and a span of 13 bases separates them. Looking up the germline V gene yields CDR1 MNHEY and CDR2 SVGAGI. The CDR3 holds 14 amino acids from the cysteine to the phenylalanine. The kept DNA is CDR3 alone, 42 bases in frame from the first base. The origin of this receptor is an adult with Crohn's disease. The sample comprised ileal tissue. The sequence joins TRBV6-5 to TRBJ1-1, and TRBD1 may be the D gene, going by 5 matching bases. CDR3 loop: CASSSTGEGTEAFF. The DNA sequence is as follows: TGTGCCAGCAGTTCAACGGGGGAGGGCACTGAAGCTTTCTTT.